These 30 T cell receptor beta chains were sequenced from one sample in a study of blood T cell repertoires in COVID-19. Sequencing was performed with immunoSEQ multiplex PCR; in TCRdb, only in-frame clones are kept and a portion is missing. In the table there are some 200,000 clones, about 90% of which are singletons. Sample: peripheral blood. Receptor source: a man younger than 35 with active or convalescent COVID-19.

This clone was detected once. V gene TRBV7-9 combines with J gene TRBJ2-3, with D possibly being TRBD1 (6 bases). This CDR3 region has 15 residues. Trimming removed 5 bases at V and 2 bases at J, with 14 bases between. The germline V gene has CDR1 SEHNR and CDR2 FQNEAQ (reference sequence). The CDR3 DNA reads TGTGCCAGCAGCGAAATGGGGGCATCCACAGATACGCAGTATTTT. Protein product: CASSEMGASTDTQYF.

The V and J genes are TRBV4-1 and TRBJ1-1, with TRBD1 identical over 7 bases. The V segment lost 5 bases and the J segment 1 base; nucleotides outside the gene matches: 7. Germline CDR1 and CDR2: MGHRA and YSYEKL. This CDR3 comprises 15 residues. This CDR3 reads CASSGKQGSNTEAFF. CDR3 bases: TGCGCCAGCAGCGGGAAACAGGGGTCGAACACTGAAGCTTTCTTT.

This clone showed up just once. The chain recombines TRBV24-1 with TRBJ2-2; maybe TRBD1 (6 bases). This CDR3 has 16 amino acids. CDR1 KGHDR and CDR2 SFDVKD come from the germline V gene. Trimming stripped 5 bases from V and 4 bases from J, with 16 bases between. The CDR3 region is CATSVRGMWSTGELFF. For the CDR3, the DNA is TGTGCCACCAGTGTGAGGGGGATGTGGAGCACCGGGGAGCTGTTTTTT.

V usage is TRBV5-6 and J usage is TRBJ2-2, with a possible D match to TRBD1 (6 bases). Trimming cost V 6 bases and J 3 bases, with 18 bases left between them. The CDR3 spans 16 residues. Germline CDR1 is SGHDT and CDR2 is YYEEEE. The CDR3 region is CASTPPRDKHTGELFF. The CDR3 bases are TGTGCCAGCACCCCACCCCGGGACAAACACACCGGGGAGCTGTTTTTT.

The J gene is TRBJ2-1, the V gene TRBV27; D perhaps matches TRBD2 (5 bases). The germline V gene encodes CDR1 MNHEY and CDR2 SMNVEV (reference sequence). The CDR3 is made up of 14 amino acids. V dropped 6 bases and J dropped 5 bases, with 14 bases sitting between them. In DNA, the CDR3 is TGTGCCAGCAGCCTTTCCGGGGAAAACAATGAGCAGTTCTTC. Its protein product is CASSLSGENNEQFF.

This clone was counted once. The gene calls are TRBV3-1 (or the pseudogene TRBV3-2) and TRBJ2-5, with TRBD2 matching 8 bases. Unmatched junction bases numbered 6, after V lost 4 bases and J lost 5 bases. The CDR3 consists of 14 residues. Germline values: CDR1 LGHDT, CDR2 YNNKEL (reference sequence). The CDR3 DNA follows: TGTGCCAGCAGCCCCGGGACTAGTGTGGAGACCCAGTACTTC. This translates into CASSPGTSVETQYF.

The J gene is TRBJ2-7, the V gene TRBV15; D is perhaps TRBD2 (5 bases). CDR1 and CDR2 (germline): LNHNV, YYDKDF (reference sequence). This CDR3 is 13 amino acids long. The V gene lost 3 bases and the J gene lost 0 bases, with 6 bases spanning the gap. The CDR3 protein is CATSSGDSYEQYF. Here the CDR3 DNA reads TGTGCCACCAGCAGCGGGGACTCCTACGAGCAGTACTTC.

The V and J genes are TRBV6-6 and TRBJ1-3; D ambiguous. The germline V and J ends were trimmed by 5 bases and 4 bases, with 15 bases remaining between them. The CDR3 is 15 amino acids. Germline V gives CDR1 MNHNY, CDR2 SVGAGI (reference sequence). The CDR3 spells CASSDITTRGNTIYF. CDR3 nucleotides: TGTGCCAGCAGTGACATTACGACACGCGGAAACACCATATATTTT.

The J gene is TRBJ2-7, the V gene TRBV6-5, with a tentative D call TRBD2 (5 bases). The CDR3 is 14 amino acids. With 7 bases removed from V and 2 bases from J, the gap between germline ends came to 15 bases. Germline V gives CDR1 MNHEY, CDR2 SVGAGI. The CDR3 DNA follows: TGTGCCAGCATTCCGGAGGAGGCGGCCTACGAGCAGTACTTC. Protein: CASIPEEAAYEQYF.

The J gene is TRBJ2-7, the V gene TRBV27; 8 positions agree with TRBD2. This CDR3 comprises 12 residues. The germline CDR1 and CDR2 sequences are MNHEY and SMNVEV (reference sequence). V lost 5 bases to trimming and J lost 11 bases; unmatched junction nucleotides: 8. CDR3: CASSPHSGMEYF. DNA for the CDR3: TGTGCCAGCAGTCCCCATAGCGGGATGGAGTACTTC.

The V call is TRBV5-4, the J call TRBJ2-7; D gene unclear. V dropped 0 bases and J dropped 1 base, with 11 bases sitting between them. Germline-derived CDR1 and CDR2 are SGHNT and YYREEE (reference sequence). This CDR3 has 15 amino acids. The CDR3 loop reads CASSLETVGSYEQYF. Written as DNA, the CDR3 is TGTGCCAGCAGCTTGGAGACTGTTGGGTCCTACGAGCAGTACTTC.

This clone showed up just once. V usage is TRBV29-1 and J usage is TRBJ1-5, with unresolved D. The CDR3 extends over 13 amino acids. Germline V CDR1 and CDR2: SQVTM, ANQGSEA. V was clipped by 4 bases and J by 0 bases, with 7 bases between them. The CDR3 here is CSVGENSNQPQHF. The CDR3 DNA follows: TGCAGCGTTGGGGAGAATAGCAATCAGCCCCAGCATTTT. The full variable domain, rest sourced from reference TRBV29-1 and TRBJ1-5, is SAVISQKPSRDICQRGTSLTIQCQVDSQVTMMFWYRQQPGQSLTLIATANQGSEATYESGFVIDKFPISRPNLTFSTLTVSNMSPEDSSIYLCSVGENSNQPQHFGDGTRLSIL.

This chain connects TRBV28 to TRBJ1-1; TRBD1 might be the D (5 bases). The CDR3 is made up of 15 amino acids. The V end lost 3 bases, the J end lost 4 bases, and 15 bases lay between the germline ends. Germline V lookup: CDR1 MDHEN, CDR2 SYDVKM. CDR3 loop: CASSLGIGGFTEAFF. The CDR3, as DNA: TGTGCCAGCAGTTTGGGGATCGGGGGGTTCACTGAAGCTTTCTTT. Looking up the rest from reference TRBV28 and TRBJ1-1 gives the full variable domain: DVKVTQSSRYLVKRTGEKVFLECVQDMDHENMFWYRQDPGLGLRLIYFSYDVKMKEKGDIPEGYSVSREKKERFSLILESASTNQTSMYLCASSLGIGGFTEAFFGQGTRLTVV.

The chain recombines TRBV27 with TRBJ2-1; 7 nucleotides match TRBD2. The CDR3 consists of 15 residues. J was trimmed by 4 bases and V by 5 bases; bases with no gene match: 8. Germline CDR1 MNHEY, CDR2 SMNVEV (reference sequence). The CDR3 sequence is CASSPRESNYNEQFF. CDR3 sequence (DNA): TGTGCCAGCAGTCCGCGGGAGTCTAATTACAATGAGCAGTTCTTC.

The rearrangement links TRBV28 to TRBJ1-1; tentatively, D is TRBD1 (5 bases). The V end lost 3 bases, the J end lost 1 base, and 9 bases lay between the germline ends. Germline V gives CDR1 MDHEN, CDR2 SYDVKM. The CDR3 sequence is 14 residues long. DNA for the CDR3: TGTGCCAGCAGTTTGGGGGGAACGAACACTGAAGCTTTCTTT. Translated: CASSLGGTNTEAFF.

The chain uses TRBV3-1 (or the pseudogene TRBV3-2) and TRBJ1-1; D gene unclear. CDR1 is LGHDT, CDR2 YNNKEL, per germline (reference sequence). V lost 4 bases to trimming and J lost 6 bases, with 15 bases between them. This CDR3 contains 14 residues. Here the CDR3 reads CASSPPLGRAEAFF. The CDR3 coding sequence is TGTGCCAGCAGCCCGCCTTTGGGCCGAGCTGAAGCTTTCTTT.

The V call is TRBV10-3, the J call TRBJ2-2; D gene unclear. Germline CDR1 reads ENHRY; CDR2 reads SYGVKD. The CDR3 has 15 residues. V gave up 7 bases and J gave up 0 bases, with 12 bases separating them. Here the CDR3 reads CAINRQVPNTGELFF. CDR3 nucleotide sequence: TGTGCCATCAACCGACAAGTCCCGAACACCGGGGAGCTGTTTTTT.

This chain joins TRBV29-1 and TRBJ1-2; TRBD1 agrees at 7 bases. The CDR3 runs to 13 residues. Germline CDR1 and CDR2: SQVTM and ANQGSEA. V was pared by 7 bases and J by 2 bases, with 7 bases of the junction left unmatched. CDR3 DNA sequence: TGCAGCGGCGGGGCAGGGGGGAACTATGGCTACACCTTC. The encoded protein is CSGGAGGNYGYTF.

This chain joins TRBV15 and TRBJ2-7; no clear D. Germline CDR1 and CDR2: LNHNV and YYDKDF (reference sequence). With 1 base removed from V and 1 base from J, the gap between germline ends came to 8 bases. The CDR3 extends over 14 amino acids. The chain's CDR3 is CATSRARVSYEQYF. The CDR3 DNA reads as TGTGCCACCAGCAGAGCTCGGGTTTCCTACGAGCAGTACTTC.

The chain employs TRBV27 and TRBJ1-5; D is possibly TRBD1 (6 bases). Germline V CDR1 and CDR2: MNHEY, SMNVEV (reference sequence). The CDR3 contains 15 residues. V shed 0 bases and J shed 5 bases, with 11 bases lying between them. CDR3 sequence: CASSLSRGFHQPQHF. In DNA, the CDR3 is TGTGCCAGCAGTTTATCTAGGGGGTTCCATCAGCCCCAGCATTTT.

This clone was picked up one time. The chain is built from TRBV9 and TRBJ2-7, with TRBD2 identical over 8 bases. The CDR3 runs to 16 residues. Unmatched junction bases numbered 12, after V lost 4 bases and J lost 3 bases. In germline, CDR1 is SGDLS, CDR2 YYNGEE. As DNA, the CDR3 is TGTGCCAGCAGCCCCCCTCGAGTCGGGACTAGCTACGAGCAGTACTTC. This sequence encodes CASSPPRVGTSYEQYF.

The V and J genes are TRBV19 and TRBJ2-5; 12 positions match TRBD2. The CDR3 extends over 14 amino acids. CDR1 is LNHDA, CDR2 SQIVND, per germline (reference sequence). The V and J ends lost 6 bases and 5 bases, in that order; junction bases with no gene match: 4. CDR3 DNA sequence: TGTGCCAGTAGGAGGACTAGCGGGACGGAGACCCAGTACTTC. Translation gives CASRRTSGTETQYF.

The gene calls are TRBV28 and TRBJ2-7; D is unclear. Per germline, CDR1 MDHEN and CDR2 SYDVKM. V was clipped by 6 bases and J by 3 bases, with 9 bases between them. The CDR3 totals 12 residues. CDR3 coding DNA: TGTGCCAGCAGACAGAAAGGCTACGAGCAGTACTTC. Encoded protein: CASRQKGYEQYF.

CDR3 DNA sequence: TGTGCCAGCAGCTTTTCGACTAGCGGGAGCTCCTACGAGCAGTACTTC. This translates into CASSFSTSGSSYEQYF. The chain combines TRBV7-9 with TRBJ2-7; 12 nucleotides match TRBD2. This CDR3 is 16 amino acids long. With 3 bases clipped from V and 0 bases from J, the junction kept 3 bases outside the gene matches. Per germline, CDR1 SEHNR and CDR2 FQNEAQ (reference sequence).

The gene calls are TRBV11-2 and TRBJ2-5; D possibly corresponds to TRBD1 (5 bases). The V end was cut by 5 bases, the J end by 4 bases, with 14 bases between. Germline CDR1 SGHAT, CDR2 FQNNGV. The CDR3 consists of 14 residues. The CDR3 spells CASSPTYQGETQYF. CDR3 coding DNA: TGTGCCAGCAGCCCGACGTATCAGGGAGAGACCCAGTACTTC.

V gene TRBV28 combines with J gene TRBJ2-1, with 10 bases lining up with TRBD2. CDR3 length: 16 residues. V gave up 6 bases and J gave up 9 bases; unmatched junction bases: 14. The germline V gene encodes CDR1 MDHEN and CDR2 SYDVKM. This CDR3 is CASRPGTSVTRGEQFF. The DNA for the CDR3 is TGTGCCAGCAGGCCTGGGACTAGCGTAACACGGGGTGAGCAGTTCTTC. Full variable domain (outside the CDR3, taken from reference TRBV28 and TRBJ2-1): DVKVTQSSRYLVKRTGEKVFLECVQDMDHENMFWYRQDPGLGLRLIYFSYDVKMKEKGDIPEGYSVSREKKERFSLILESASTNQTSMYLCASRPGTSVTRGEQFFGPGTRLTVL.

The V gene is TRBV24-1, the J gene TRBJ2-2, with 10 bases aligning to TRBD1. J gave up 3 bases and V 3 bases, and 3 bases lay outside the gene matches. The CDR3 is 16 amino acids. Per germline, CDR1 KGHDR and CDR2 SFDVKD. CDR3 amino acids: CATSDRDRGHTGELFF. The CDR3 bases are TGTGCCACCAGTGATAGGGACAGGGGACACACCGGGGAGCTGTTTTTT.

Of note for this clone: The identical CDR3 is also encoded by other nucleotide sequences in the sample. The chain is built from TRBV30 and TRBJ2-3, with unresolved D. The germline V gene has CDR1 GTSNPN and CDR2 SVGIG (reference sequence). This CDR3 spans 12 amino acids. The V and J ends lost 5 bases and 1 base respectively, with 7 bases between them. CDR3 DNA: TGTGCCTGGGGCAGGCGCACAGATACGCAGTATTTT. Encoded protein: CAWGRRTDTQYF.

The table lists this clone with a few counts. The CDR3 nucleotides are TGTGCCAGCAGTTACGGGGGACTAGCCTGGAATGAGCAGTTCTTC. It translates to CASSYGGLAWNEQFF. The J gene is TRBJ2-1, the V gene TRBV6-5; 9 bases match TRBD2. Germline assignment: CDR1 MNHEY and CDR2 SVGAGI. CDR3 length: 15 residues. V was pared by 2 bases and J by 7 bases, with 6 bases of the junction left unmatched.

The DNA for the CDR3 is TGTGCCAGCAGCTACGATTACCCCGGGACAAACCAAGAGACCCAGTACTTC. This gives the protein CASSYDYPGTNQETQYF. The chain has TRBV5-4 and TRBJ2-5, with D maybe TRBD1 (6 bases). Germline V gene sequence: CDR1 SGHNT, CDR2 YYREEE (reference sequence). Deletions cut 3 bases from V and 0 bases from J, with 18 bases between. The CDR3 consists of 17 residues.